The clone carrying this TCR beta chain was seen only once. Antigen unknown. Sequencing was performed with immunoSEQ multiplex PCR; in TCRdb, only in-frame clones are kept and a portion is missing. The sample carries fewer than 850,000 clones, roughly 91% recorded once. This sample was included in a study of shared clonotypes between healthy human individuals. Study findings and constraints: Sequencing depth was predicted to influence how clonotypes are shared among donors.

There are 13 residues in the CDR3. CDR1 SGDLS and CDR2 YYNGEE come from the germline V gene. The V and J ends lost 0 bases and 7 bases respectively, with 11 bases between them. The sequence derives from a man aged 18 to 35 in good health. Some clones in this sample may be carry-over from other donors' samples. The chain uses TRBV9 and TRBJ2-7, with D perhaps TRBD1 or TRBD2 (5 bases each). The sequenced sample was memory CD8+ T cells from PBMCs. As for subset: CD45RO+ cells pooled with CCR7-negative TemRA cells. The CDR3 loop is CASSVDVGEEQYF. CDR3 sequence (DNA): TGTGCCAGCAGCGTAGATGTGGGGGAGGAGCAGTACTTC.